This T cell receptor beta chain was recovered during a study of blood T cell repertoires in COVID-19. Donors of Cohort 3 who recovered were those that had two negative PCRs, clearance, or symptom resolution. Method: immunoSEQ multiplex PCR; TCRdb's copy keeps in-frame clones and lacks some. There are hundreds of thousands of clones in the sample; about 85% occur only once, and around 2.9% lies in the top ten. The material sequenced was PBMCs or T cells enriched from blood (not recorded which). The TCR originated in a woman aged 45-65 years who had recovered from COVID-19.

CDR3 region: CASSWTSNTQYF. In DNA form, the CDR3 reads TGTGCCAGCAGTTGGACATCCAATACGCAGTATTTT. This chain links TRBV12-3 or TRBV12-4 with TRBJ2-3, with TRBD1 as a possible D gene (5 bases). Trimming removed 4 bases at V and 7 bases at J, with 9 bases between. The CDR3 has 12 residues.